This is a list of T cell receptor beta chains from one sample in a study of shared clonotypes between healthy human individuals. Assay: immunoSEQ multiplex PCR; the TCRdb copy retains only in-frame clones and omits some. The sample consists of a few hundred thousand clones, around 78% of them appearing once. Sequenced sample: PBMCs. The receptors here all came from a woman aged 40 to 49 in good health. Some clones in this sample may be carry-over from other donors' samples. CDR3s include the opening cysteine and the closing phenylalanine or tryptophan. D genes are given only for firm matches. Expanded clones get a size class; other rows say once, few or many, or leave the size out.

J gene,clone size,V gene,D gene,CDR3 DNA,CDR3 protein
TRBJ2-5,.,TRBV6-5,.,TGTGCCAGCGCTAAGGGGGGGGAACCTTGGGAGCAGTACTTC,CASAKGGEPWEQYF
TRBJ1-2,.,TRBV9,.,TGTGCCAGCAGCGTAGTTAACGGACAGAACTATGGCTACACCTTC,CASSVVNGQNYGYTF
TRBJ2-1,.,TRBV5-1,.,TGCGCCAGCAGCTTGGAGGGGCAGTTCAATGAGCAGTTCTTC,CASSLEGQFNEQFF
TRBJ2-7,.,TRBV7-8,.,TGTGCCAGCAGCTTAGCGGTCCCTTCCTACGAGCAGTACTTC,CASSLAVPSYEQYF
TRBJ1-2,.,TRBV28,TRBD1,TGTGCCAGCAGCCTGCCCGGACAGGGCCGTGGCTACACCTTC,CASSLPGQGRGYTF
TRBJ2-7,.,TRBV10-3,TRBD2,TGTGCCATCAGTGAGCCCGGACTAGCGGGGGGAGCCTACGAGCAGTACTTC,CAISEPGLAGGAYEQYF
TRBJ2-5,.,TRBV11-3,TRBD2,TGTGCCAGCAGCTTAGCTAGCGGGGGAGAGACCCAGTACTTC,CASSLASGGETQYF
TRBJ2-7,.,TRBV7-9,.,TGTGCCAGCGGCTTCGGGTTGGCAGAGTCCAGCTTC,CASGFGLAESSF
TRBJ2-1,.,TRBV29-1,.,TGCAGCGTTGAAGTGGGCAGGGGAGCCTCCAATGAGCAGTTCTTC,CSVEVGRGASNEQFF
TRBJ2-3,.,TRBV29-1,.,TGCAGCGTTGAAGGGGCCCGAGGCGGCACAGATACGCAGTATTTT,CSVEGARGGTDTQYF
TRBJ2-1,.,TRBV7-9,.,TGTGCCAGCAGCTTAGGGCCGGTCCGCGAGCAGTTCTTC,CASSLGPVREQFF
TRBJ2-3,.,TRBV7-2,.,TGTGCCAGCAGCTTAAGCCCTAGTACAGATACGCAGTATTTT,CASSLSPSTDTQYF
TRBJ2-1,.,TRBV11-3,TRBD2,TGTGCCAGCAGCTTAGTTGGACTAGCTAATGAGCAGTTCTTC,CASSLVGLANEQFF
TRBJ1-4,few,TRBV29-1,TRBD1,TGCAGCGCTTCAAGGGACAGGGAAGGTGAAAAACTGTTTTTT,CSASRDREGEKLFF
TRBJ1-1,.,TRBV18,.,TGTGCCAGCTCACCACCGTCGGGAGGGGACACTGAAGCTTTCTTT,CASSPPSGGDTEAFF
TRBJ2-1,few,TRBV27,TRBD2,TGTGCCAGCAGTGCCCTCTTCACTAGCGGGTCCTACAATGAGCAGTTCTTC,CASSALFTSGSYNEQFF
TRBJ1-1,once,TRBV5-1,.,TGCGCCAGCAGCCCATCTGGGTTCACTGAAGCTTTCTTT,CASSPSGFTEAFF
TRBJ1-4,.,TRBV21-1,.,TGTGCCAGCAGCAAAACCCCCGGGACCACTGGGGGTAATGAAAAACTGTTTTTT,CASSKTPGTTGGNEKLFF
TRBJ2-4,.,TRBV4-2,TRBD2,TGTGCCAGCAGCCAAGTTTATAGCGGGAGGACCAAAAACATTCAGTACTTC,CASSQVYSGRTKNIQYF
TRBJ1-1,.,TRBV7-2,.,TGTGCCAGCAGCAACCCCGGGACTGAAGCTTTCTTT,CASSNPGTEAFF
TRBJ2-1,.,TRBV11-3,TRBD2,TGTGCCAGCAGCTTGGGGACTAGCGGTTACAATGAGCAGTTCTTC,CASSLGTSGYNEQFF
TRBJ1-1,.,TRBV9,.,TGTGCCAGCAGCGTAGATGGTGGAGGGCGCACTGAAGCTTTCTTT,CASSVDGGGRTEAFF
TRBJ2-1,.,TRBV15,TRBD1,TGTGCCACCAGCAGGGACAGGGGAGGTAATGAGCAGTTCTTC,CATSRDRGGNEQFF
TRBJ1-2,.,TRBV29-1,.,TGCAGCGTTGAAACAGCTACAAGCTACTCCTTC,CSVETATSYSF
TRBJ2-7,.,TRBV14,TRBD2,TGTGCCAGCAGCCTCACGGGTGGGGGAGGGACCTACGAGCAGTACTTC,CASSLTGGGGTYEQYF
TRBJ1-3,.,TRBV9,.,TGTGCCAGCAGCGCAACTCAGGGAAACACCATATATTTT,CASSATQGNTIYF
TRBJ2-1,.,TRBV6-6,.,TGTGCCAGCAGTTACTCCAACAGTGAGCAGTTCTTC,CASSYSNSEQFF
TRBJ1-3,.,TRBV28,TRBD1,TGTGCCAGCAGGACAGGGACGGGTGTGACCATATATTTT,CASRTGTGVTIYF
TRBJ2-6,.,TRBV2,.,TGTGCCAGCAGGGTGGTTTCTGGGGCCAACGTCCTGACTTTC,CASRVVSGANVLTF
TRBJ2-7,.,TRBV25-1,TRBD2,TGTGCCAGCAGTGAACGGGGAAGCGGGAGTATTTACGAGCAGTACTTC,CASSERGSGSIYEQYF
TRBJ2-2,.,TRBV12-5,TRBD1,TGTGCTAGTGGTACAGGACAGGGGAACACCGGGGAGCTGTTTTTT,CASGTGQGNTGELFF
TRBJ2-7,.,TRBV28,.,TGTGCCAGCAGTCCTCCACCCCACCGCGCCTACGAGCAGTACTTC,CASSPPPHRAYEQYF
TRBJ2-3,few,TRBV9,.,TGTGCCAGCAGCTATCAAATCAGGGGGAGGACAGATACGCAGTATTTT,CASSYQIRGRTDTQYF
TRBJ2-3,.,TRBV6-1,.,TGTGCCAGCAGTAAGCTAGCTGCCAGCACAGATACGCAGTATTTT,CASSKLAASTDTQYF
TRBJ2-7,.,TRBV11-2,.,TGTGCCAGCAGTAGGGACTTCCTGTCCTACGAGCAGTACTTC,CASSRDFLSYEQYF
TRBJ2-5,.,TRBV4-3,TRBD1,TGCGCCAGCAGCCAAGAAAGTTTGAGGCACAGGGGGTTTGAGACCCAGTACTTC,CASSQESLRHRGFETQYF
TRBJ2-7,.,TRBV5-1,TRBD2,TGCGCCAGCAGCTTGGTTCTAGCGGGCGAGCAGTACTTC,CASSLVLAGEQYF
TRBJ2-3,.,TRBV6-1,TRBD2,TGTGCCAGCAGTTTTAGCGGGACTGCAGATACGCAGTATTTT,CASSFSGTADTQYF
TRBJ2-7,.,TRBV28,TRBD2,TGTGCCAGCAGTCCCGGGGGGGACAAGTACTTC,CASSPGGDKYF
TRBJ1-1,.,TRBV4-3,.,TGCGCCAGCAGCCAGGTCTTGGGGGGAACTGAAGCTTTCTTT,CASSQVLGGTEAFF
TRBJ1-5,.,TRBV4-1,.,TGCGCCAGCAGCCAAGTGCAAGCCAATCAGCCCCAGCATTTT,CASSQVQANQPQHF
TRBJ2-3,once,TRBV2,TRBD2,TGTGCCAGCAGTGGGGACCCTAGCGGCGGCACAGATACGCAGTATTTT,CASSGDPSGGTDTQYF
TRBJ1-5,.,TRBV28,.,TGTGCCAGCAGTTTAAGTGCGGGAAGCAATCAGCCCCAGCATTTT,CASSLSAGSNQPQHF
TRBJ2-7,.,TRBV10-3,.,TGTGCCATCAGTTCATCGGGACTTCTTCCCTACGAGCAGTACTTC,CAISSSGLLPYEQYF
TRBJ2-5,.,TRBV11-2,TRBD2,TGTGCCAGCAGCTTAGTCCTGGGGGAGGGGTGGGAGACCCAGTACTTC,CASSLVLGEGWETQYF
TRBJ2-7,few,TRBV21-1,.,TGTGCCAGCAGCAAAGGCGCAGGGGGCTCGGGCGAGCAGTACTTC,CASSKGAGGSGEQYF
TRBJ2-1,.,TRBV29-1,.,TGCAGCGCGGACAATGACAATGAGCAGTTCTTC,CSADNDNEQFF
TRBJ2-5,.,TRBV9,.,TGTGCCAGCAGCGGAGTAGGGTTCCAAGAGACCCAGTACTTC,CASSGVGFQETQYF
TRBJ2-5,.,TRBV10-3,TRBD1,TGTGCCATCAGTGAACCCCTGGACAGGCTGGAGACCCAGTACTTC,CAISEPLDRLETQYF
TRBJ2-5,.,TRBV6-5,.,TGTGCCAGCAGTAGGGTTTGGTTGGAGACCCAGTACTTC,CASSRVWLETQYF
TRBJ2-3,.,TRBV5-1,.,TGCGCCAGCAGCTTGACCCGAGCTAGCACAGATACGCAGTATTTT,CASSLTRASTDTQYF
TRBJ2-7,.,TRBV7-2,TRBD1,TGTGCCAGCAGCTTTCAGGGACAGGGGTACTACGAGCAGTACTTC,CASSFQGQGYYEQYF
TRBJ2-5,.,TRBV28,.,TGTGCCAGCGGACAAGAGACCCAGTACTTC,CASGQETQYF
TRBJ2-7,.,TRBV5-1,TRBD1,TGCGCCAGCAGCTTGTCCGGGACAGGGGGCAACGAGCAGTACTTC,CASSLSGTGGNEQYF
TRBJ2-1,.,TRBV7-2,TRBD2,TGTGCCAGCAGCTTAGCGCCTAGCGGGATCAATGAGCAGTTCTTC,CASSLAPSGINEQFF
TRBJ2-3,few,TRBV11-2,TRBD2,TGTGCCAGCAGCTCTGGGACTAGCGGGACTAGCACAGATACGCAGTATTTT,CASSSGTSGTSTDTQYF
TRBJ2-2,few,TRBV6-4,TRBD2,TGTGCCACCTCCCCGACTAGCGGGAGTAACGGGGAGCTGTTTTTT,CATSPTSGSNGELFF
TRBJ1-1,.,TRBV2,TRBD1,TGTGCCAGCAGGCCCGGGACAGGGCTTGAAGCTTTCTTT,CASRPGTGLEAFF
TRBJ2-5,.,TRBV7-8,.,TGTGCCAGCAGCTTAGGGGCCGGGGAGATGGAGACCCAGTACTTC,CASSLGAGEMETQYF
TRBJ1-3,.,TRBV29-1,.,TGCAGCGTTAGCCTACACTCTGGAAACACCATATATTTT,CSVSLHSGNTIYF